Listed here are 22 T cell receptor beta chains from one sample, sequenced in a study of beta chain features in type 1 diabetes. The isolated RNA, all of it, was reverse transcribed, so expressed TCRB transcripts were what got sequenced. Only in-frame clones appear in the TCRdb table, and some are missing; sequencing was by immunoSEQ multiplex PCR. The table records 350,000 to 450,000 clones, roughly 13% of them present only once. The sequenced material came from naive CD4+ T cells from blood. The receptors here all came from a man aged 25 to 45 in good health.

This chain links TRBV7-3 with TRBJ2-5; 7 positions agree with TRBD2. Germline-derived CDR1 and CDR2 are SGHTA and FQGTGA. With 2 bases clipped from V and 5 bases from J, the junction kept 5 bases outside the gene matches. There are 14 residues in the CDR3. CDR3 sequence reads: CASSLLGREETQYF. CDR3 in DNA: TGTGCCAGCAGCTTATTGGGGCGGGAGGAGACCCAGTACTTC.

The table lists this clone with a few counts. The chain is built from TRBV11-3 and TRBJ1-4, with a possible D match to TRBD1 (5 bases). Germline V gene lookup returns CDR1 SGHNT and CDR2 YENEEA. There are 14 residues in the CDR3. The germline V and J ends were trimmed by 5 bases and 8 bases, with 15 bases remaining between them. CDR3 in DNA: TGTGCCAGCAGCACCAGGGAATTGGGGGAAAAACTGTTTTTT. This codes for CASSTRELGEKLFF.

The chain has TRBV7-2 and TRBJ2-1; 8 bases agree with TRBD2. CDR3 length: 11 amino acids. Per the germline V gene, CDR1 is SGHTA and CDR2 is FQGNSA. Trimming cost V 7 bases and J 10 bases; bases outside gene matches: 3. The CDR3 bases are TGTGCCAGCACCCGACTAGCGGAGCAGTTCTTC. This sequence encodes CASTRLAEQFF.

Only a few counts were recorded for this clone. The chain carries TRBV10-3 and TRBJ2-5; 7 nucleotides line up with TRBD1. Trimming took 10 bases from V and 5 from J; bases not matched to a gene: 10. Per germline, CDR1 ENHRY and CDR2 SYGVKD. There are 13 residues in the CDR3. The CDR3, as DNA: TGTGCCACCCGGGACAGCGATGGGGAGACCCAGTACTTC. This gives the protein CATRDSDGETQYF.

The sample holds a few counts of this clone. This chain uses TRBV7-2 with TRBJ2-3, with 9 positions matching TRBD2. V shed 5 bases, J shed 6 bases, and the junction held 18 bases outside the gene matches. This CDR3 region has 18 residues. Germline values: CDR1 SGHTA, CDR2 FQGNSA. The CDR3: CASSPPIAGELGVDTQYF. The CDR3 DNA sequence: TGTGCCAGCAGCCCGCCCATAGCGGGAGAATTAGGTGTTGATACGCAGTATTTT.

This clone was counted a few times. The V call is TRBV7-2, the J call TRBJ2-7; D may be TRBD2 (5 bases). This CDR3 is 13 amino acids long. Trimming took 1 base from V and 9 from J, leaving 13 bases between them. The germline gives CDR1 SGHTA, CDR2 FQGNSA. CDR3 protein: CASSLEVAMGQYF. CDR3 nucleotide sequence: TGTGCCAGCAGCTTAGAGGTAGCGATGGGGCAGTACTTC.

The chain recombines TRBV9 with TRBJ2-3; no clear D gene. Trimming pared 5 bases from V and 4 bases from J, leaving 8 bases between. Germline V gene sequence: CDR1 SGDLS, CDR2 YYNGEE. CDR3 size: 12 residues. CDR3 sequence (DNA): TGTGCCAGCAGTACCCGGGCAGATACGCAGTATTTT. It encodes CASSTRADTQYF.

The chain recombines TRBV18 with TRBJ1-5, with D uncertain. This CDR3 comprises 14 residues. V was trimmed by 0 bases and J by 6 bases, leaving 9 bases between them. Germline-derived CDR1 and CDR2 are KGHSH and LQKENI. Written as DNA, the CDR3 is TGTGCCAGCTCACCACCGCTCCAGGCTCAGCCCCAGCATTTT. It specifies CASSPPLQAQPQHF.

This clone was picked up a small number of times. The chain employs TRBV5-1 and TRBJ2-3; 7 nucleotides match TRBD1. J was trimmed by 4 bases and V by 0 bases; bases with no gene match: 11. This CDR3 spans 17 amino acids. Germline V lookup: CDR1 SGHRS, CDR2 YFSETQ. In DNA, the CDR3 is TGCGCCAGCAGCTTGGCCTCAACAGGGGACGGGGCAGATACGCAGTATTTT. This gives the protein CASSLASTGDGADTQYF.

This clone was found a few times. The chain couples TRBV4-2 to TRBJ2-1, with 12 bases aligning to TRBD2. The V and J ends lost 4 bases and 3 bases, in that order; junction bases with no gene match: 10. This CDR3 region has 18 residues. Germline-derived CDR1 and CDR2 are LGHNA and YNFKEQ. DNA for the CDR3: TGTGCCAGCAGCCGGGCCGGGACTAGCGGGCCCAACTACAATGAGCAGTTCTTC. It codes for CASSRAGTSGPNYNEQFF.

In its sample, this clone was seen a few times. CDR3 nucleotides: TGCGCCAGCAGCTTCTCTTCGGGGTCGATGGGAGAGACCCAGTACTTC. This gives the protein CASSFSSGSMGETQYF. This sequence joins TRBV5-1 and TRBJ2-5; the D gene is possibly TRBD2 (5 bases). This CDR3 is 16 amino acids long. Germline assignment: CDR1 SGHRS and CDR2 YFSETQ. Trimming removed 2 bases at V and 4 bases at J, with 18 bases between.

The J gene is TRBJ2-1, the V gene TRBV25-1; 12 bases are a match to TRBD1. In germline, CDR1 is MGHDK, CDR2 SYGVNS. V shed 7 bases and J 8 bases; nucleotides not matched to a gene: 3. The length of the CDR3 is 13 residues. CDR3 coding DNA: TGTGCCAGCACCGGGACAGGGGGCCATGAGCAGTTCTTC. As protein: CASTGTGGHEQFF.

In this sample, this clone turned up a few times. The chain is built from TRBV5-1 and TRBJ2-3, with 9 bases aligning to TRBD1. This CDR3 contains 15 residues. Trimming removed 6 bases from V and 2 bases from J; junction bases left unmatched: 7. Germline CDR1 SGHRS, CDR2 YFSETQ. CDR3 in amino acids: CASNTGGAPTDTQYF. The CDR3 DNA sequence: TGCGCCAGCAACACAGGGGGCGCCCCCACAGATACGCAGTATTTT.

This clone was counted only a few times. The V call is TRBV5-4, the J call TRBJ2-3, with TRBD1 identical over 7 bases. The CDR3 is made up of 17 amino acids. Germline lookup yields CDR1 SGHNT and CDR2 YYREEE (reference sequence). Losses at the gene ends were 7 bases for V and 0 bases for J; bases not matched to a gene: 14. The CDR3 reads CASHPPGTGASTDTQYF. The DNA for the CDR3 is TGTGCCAGCCACCCCCCTGGTACAGGGGCTAGCACAGATACGCAGTATTTT.

J is TRBJ1-3 and V is TRBV6-5, with D uncertain. V lost 6 bases and J lost 4, with 10 bases in between. Germline CDR1 MNHEY, CDR2 SVGAGI. The CDR3 spans 13 residues. CDR3 sequence: CASRPGVGNTIYF. The CDR3 DNA is TGTGCCAGCAGGCCAGGTGTCGGAAACACCATATATTTT.

The sample holds a few counts of this clone. This chain links TRBV29-1 with TRBJ1-1; possible D gene TRBD1, 6 bases. V gave up 6 bases and J gave up 1 base, with 12 bases separating them. Germline assignment: CDR1 SQVTM and CDR2 ANQGSEA. The CDR3 length is 13 residues. The CDR3 sequence: CSVAPQGNTEAFF. The CDR3 DNA sequence: TGCAGCGTAGCCCCACAGGGGAACACTGAAGCTTTCTTT.

A few counts support this clone. The CDR3 sequence: CASGTNYRYTF. Here the CDR3 DNA reads TGTGCCAGCGGGACTAACTACAGGTACACCTTC. The chain employs TRBV28 and TRBJ1-2; TRBD1 is a possible D gene (5 bases). Germline V lookup: CDR1 MDHEN, CDR2 SYDVKM. The V end lost 8 bases, the J end lost 11 bases, and 15 bases lay between the germline ends. CDR3 length equals 11 residues.

This clone was counted only a few times. This same CDR3 is encoded by further DNA sequences in the sample. This chain joins TRBV7-9 and TRBJ2-1; the D gene is possibly TRBD2 (5 bases). CDR1 and CDR2 (germline): SEHNR, FQNEAQ (reference sequence). V was trimmed by 5 bases and J by 10 bases, leaving 9 bases between them. The CDR3 is 11 amino acids. The CDR3 loop is CASSLEGEQFF. CDR3 DNA: TGTGCCAGCAGCCTCGAGGGCGAGCAGTTCTTC.

This clone was seen a handful of times. The CDR3 bases are TGTGCCAGCAGGGGGCCGACTAGCGGGAGAGGCAATGAGCAGTTCTTC. This codes for CASRGPTSGRGNEQFF. The rearrangement joins TRBV25-1 to TRBJ2-1; 12 nucleotides agree with TRBD2. V was pared by 6 bases and J by 6 bases, with 9 bases of the junction left unmatched. CDR1 and CDR2 (germline): MGHDK, SYGVNS. The CDR3 length is 16 residues.

This clone was counted a few times. V is TRBV4-3 and J is TRBJ1-1, with 7 nucleotides matching TRBD1. V gave up 0 bases and J gave up 2 bases; unmatched junction bases: 9. CDR1 is LGHNA, CDR2 YSLEER, per germline. CDR3 size: 17 residues. This CDR3 is CASSQEGTTGVNTEAFF. The CDR3 bases are TGCGCCAGCAGCCAAGAGGGAACTACAGGGGTCAACACTGAAGCTTTCTTT.

This clone came up a few times. The rearrangement joins TRBV5-1 to TRBJ2-7; D unresolved. The V end was cut by 1 base, the J end by 3 bases, with 11 bases between. The length of the CDR3 is 14 residues. In germline, CDR1 is SGHRS, CDR2 YFSETQ. CDR3 sequence (DNA): TGCGCCAGCAGCTTGCGTCAGGCCAGCTACGAGCAGTACTTC. Protein sequence: CASSLRQASYEQYF.

The chain employs TRBV6-5 and TRBJ1-2; no clear D gene. V dropped 8 bases and J dropped 3 bases, with 16 bases sitting between them. The CDR3 runs to 14 residues. CDR1 MNHEY and CDR2 SVGAGI come from the germline V gene. As DNA, the CDR3 is TGTGCCAGCGCCAAACATGAGTTGGACTATGGCTACACCTTC. Residues: CASAKHELDYGYTF.